This record covers a single T cell receptor beta chain. This sample was taken from a study of blood T cell repertoires in COVID-19. Study-wide context: Italy, Spain and the United States were the sources of the convalescent and acute COVID-19 samples. T cells, B-cell-depleted T cells, or PBMCs supplied cDNA or gDNA.

As processed by the authors: Estimation of nucleated cell counts relied on the amplification of reference gene primers. Generated by immunoSEQ multiplex PCR, the TCRdb table keeps only in-frame clones and is missing some. The V and J calls and clone size come from that table; D and trimming were worked out from the DNA. Seen here are roughly 110,000 clones, around nine tenths observed once, and the top ten hold approximately 4.7%. Between the trimmed V and J ends, which lost 3 bases and 0 bases, there was a span of 4 bases. CDR1 and CDR2 from the germline V gene are LGHDT and YNNKEL (reference sequence). This CDR3 is 13 amino acids long.

This sequence originates from a man aged 35-49 years with acute or convalescent COVID-19. The sequenced sample consisted of peripheral blood. The V call is TRBV3-1 (or the pseudogene TRBV3-2), the J call TRBJ2-3; D is unresolved. As DNA, the CDR3 is TGTGCCAGCAGCCACGGGAGCACAGATACGCAGTATTTT. This encodes CASSHGSTDTQYF.